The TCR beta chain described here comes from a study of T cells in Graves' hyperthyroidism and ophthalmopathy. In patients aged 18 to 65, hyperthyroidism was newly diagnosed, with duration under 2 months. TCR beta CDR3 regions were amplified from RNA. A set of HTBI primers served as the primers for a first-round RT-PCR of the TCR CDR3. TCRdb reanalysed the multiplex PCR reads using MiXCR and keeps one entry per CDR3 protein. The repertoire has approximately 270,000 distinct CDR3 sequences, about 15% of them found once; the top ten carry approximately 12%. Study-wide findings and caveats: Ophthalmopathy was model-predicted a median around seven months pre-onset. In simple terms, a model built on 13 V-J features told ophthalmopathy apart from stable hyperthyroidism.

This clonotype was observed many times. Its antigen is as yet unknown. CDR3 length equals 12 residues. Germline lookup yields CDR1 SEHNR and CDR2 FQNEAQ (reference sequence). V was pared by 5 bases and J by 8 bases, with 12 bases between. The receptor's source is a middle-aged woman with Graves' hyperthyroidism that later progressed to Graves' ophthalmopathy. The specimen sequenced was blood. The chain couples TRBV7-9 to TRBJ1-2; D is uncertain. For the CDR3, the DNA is TGTGCCAGCAGCCAAGGGCTTTGGGGCTACACCTTC. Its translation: CASSQGLWGYTF.